This T cell receptor beta chain was sequenced for a study of T-cell memory formation after mild COVID-19. Looking at the study overall: TCR clusters were largely donor specific.

Germline CDR1 SEHNR, CDR2 FQNEAQ (reference sequence). The CDR3 length is 15 residues. With 1 base removed from V and 2 bases from J, the gap between germline ends came to 10 bases. This clonotype was recorded many times. TCRdb re-called the 5' RACE reads with MiXCR, one entry per CDR3 protein. The sample records 25,000 to 30,000 distinct CDR3 sequences, 15% to 20% being singletons. This TCR derives from an adult who had mild COVID-19 (a few samples of this study predate the infection). Cell type and time point are not known. The specimen sequenced was PBMCs or a T cell subset sorted from them (not recorded which). This chain uses TRBV7-9 with TRBJ2-3; D ambiguous. The CDR3: CASSLGWGTTDTQYF. The CDR3, as DNA: TGTGCCAGCAGCTTAGGTTGGGGTACCACAGATACGCAGTATTTT.